The TCR beta chain described here comes from a study of cytomegalovirus exposure and HLA in healthy donors. These donors, healthy bone marrow donors, were studied. Germline V lookup: CDR1 SGHVS, CDR2 FNYEAQ. Trimming cost V 8 bases and J 4 bases; bases outside gene matches: 6. The CDR3 loop spans 14 amino acids. This clone was seen once. Its target is not known. Vbeta (60) and Jbeta (13) primers were used in the PCR. Data came from immunoSEQ multiplex PCR; TCRdb stores just in-frame clones and leaves some out. The profile shows 85,000 to 100,000 clones, approximately 72% of them singletons. Study outcomes and limitations: It was reported in a later analysis that an Asian-associated ancestry cluster showed fewer N-insertions than the roughly 620-donor mean. The likely origin of a cluster of highly shared sequence variants was a sequencing artifact. Some TCR beta chains (roughly 160 of them) were listed as cytomegalovirus-associated.

V gene TRBV7-6 combines with J gene TRBJ1-4; 8 bases are a match to TRBD1. The sequenced sample was PBMCs. This sequence originates from a woman aged 40 to 50 in good health and CMV-seropositive. The CDR3 coding sequence is TGTGCCAGCGGCCATGGACAGGGTAATGAAAAACTGTTTTTT. Translated: CASGHGQGNEKLFF.